A single sample is the source of the 10 T cell receptor beta chains below, sequenced in a study of T-cell reconstitution after alpha-beta-depleted transplantation in children. Unique molecular identifiers were used to barcode this TCRbeta library. TCRdb reprocessed the PCR reads with MiXCR, giving one entry per CDR3 protein. The data hold about 440,000 distinct CDR3 sequences, with approximately 41% observed a single time. The sequencing used PBMCs, collected before TCRalphabeta/CD19-depleted stem cell transplant. The receptors shown here come from a girl aged 2-9 years with aplastic anemia, due to receive a stem cell transplant.

This clonotype was counted a few times. The genes are TRBV7-2 and TRBJ2-1; D is possibly TRBD2 (5 bases). The ends were cut back, 9 bases at V and 0 bases at J, with 12 bases in the middle. The germline CDR1 and CDR2 sequences are SGHTA and FQGNSA. The CDR3 covers 14 residues. The CDR3 sequence: CASFSVSSYNEQFF. DNA for the CDR3: TGTGCCAGTTTTAGCGTTAGCTCCTACAATGAGCAGTTCTTC. Full variable domain (rest looked up from reference TRBV7-2 and TRBJ2-1): GAGVSQSPSNKVTEKGKDVELRCDPISGHTALYWYRQSLGQGLEFLIYFQGNSAPDKSGLPSDRFSAERTGGSVSTLTIQRTQQEDSAVYLCASFSVSSYNEQFFGPGTRLTVL.

This rearrangement joins TRBV12-3 or TRBV12-4 to TRBJ1-1, with D possibly being TRBD1 (5 bases). Trimming shortened V by 8 bases and J by 5 bases, and 15 bases separated the two germline ends. CDR3 length: 13 residues. In DNA form, the CDR3 reads TGTGCCAGCCACCCGAGAGAGGGGACTGAAGCTTTCTTT. Translation: CASHPREGTEAFF.

V and J are TRBV19 and TRBJ2-2; D is ambiguous. The CDR3 runs 12 residues. The V gene's germline CDR1 is LNHDA and CDR2 SQIVND (reference sequence). The ends were cut back, 6 bases at V and 1 base at J, with 3 bases in the middle. CDR3 residues: CASSMNTGELFF. CDR3 DNA: TGTGCCAGTAGCATGAACACCGGGGAGCTGTTTTTT.

This clonotype was counted many times. The chain employs TRBV29-1 and TRBJ1-5; the D is unclear. Trimming took off 2 bases at V and 3 bases at J, with 8 bases between the two ends. The CDR3 totals 13 residues. CDR1 and CDR2 from the germline V gene are SQVTM and ANQGSEA. The CDR3 DNA reads TGCAGCGTTGAACTCGGGGACAATCAGCCCCAGCATTTT. Protein sequence: CSVELGDNQPQHF.

This chain connects TRBV20-1 to TRBJ2-5, with TRBD2 matching 9 bases. Germline CDR1 DFQATT, CDR2 SNEGSKA (reference sequence). V lost 6 bases and J lost 5; bases outside the gene matches: 13. The CDR3 is 15 residues long. CDR3 sequence reads: CSAPPSGAPGETQYF. Written as DNA, the CDR3 is TGCAGTGCCCCCCCTAGCGGGGCCCCTGGGGAGACCCAGTACTTC.

This clonotype was seen at least ten times. The CDR3 is CASSPGRGSYNEQFF. CDR3 nucleotides: TGTGCCAGCTCCCCTGGGAGGGGATCCTACAATGAGCAGTTCTTC. The chain has TRBV5-6 and TRBJ2-1; 7 nucleotides agree with TRBD2. V lost 7 bases to trimming and J lost 1 base; unmatched junction nucleotides: 8. Germline lookup yields CDR1 SGHDT and CDR2 YYEEEE. CDR3 size: 15 residues.

The V call is TRBV19, the J call TRBJ2-2, with D unresolved. This CDR3 is built from 15 residues. Germline CDR1 LNHDA, CDR2 SQIVND (reference sequence). The V and J ends lost 6 bases and 7 bases respectively, with 18 bases between them. The CDR3: CASSPGPRVHGELFF. The CDR3 nucleotides are TGTGCCAGTAGCCCCGGGCCCCGAGTCCACGGGGAGCTGTTTTTT.

V gene TRBV27 combines with J gene TRBJ2-3; 8 bases align to TRBD2. With 4 bases clipped from V and 4 bases from J, the junction kept 4 bases outside the gene matches. The CDR3 has 14 residues. Germline lookup yields CDR1 MNHEY and CDR2 SMNVEV (reference sequence). CDR3 bases: TGTGCCAGCAGTTGGAGCGGGAGTCCAGATACGCAGTATTTT. This codes for CASSWSGSPDTQYF.

The chain carries TRBV18 and TRBJ2-1; the match to TRBD2 covers 9 bases. The V and J ends lost 6 bases and 7 bases, in that order; junction bases with no gene match: 13. The CDR3 consists of 16 residues. CDR1 is KGHSH, CDR2 LQKENI, per germline. CDR3 sequence: CASSPSAGGTGNEQFF. CDR3 coding DNA: TGTGCCAGCTCGCCCTCAGCGGGAGGAACGGGGAATGAGCAGTTCTTC.

There are a few counts of this clonotype. The chain combines TRBV6-4 with TRBJ2-7; 9 bases line up with TRBD2. Trimming cost V 8 bases and J 2 bases; bases outside gene matches: 19. CDR3 length: 18 amino acids. In germline, CDR1 is MRHNA, CDR2 SNTAGT. The CDR3 DNA reads TGTGCCAGCGGGGGGAGTTCCGTTACTAGCGGGTCTACCTACGAGCAGTACTTC. Amino acids: CASGGSSVTSGSTYEQYF.